This T cell receptor (beta chain) came from a study of blood T cell repertoires in COVID-19. Whole-study context: Samples came from the United States, Italy and Spain, spanning acute and convalescent COVID-19.

Cohort assignment relied on participant-reported clinical history. Exposed volunteers were people who met a COVID-19 case within 2 weeks before study entry. The ends lost 3 bases at V and 4 bases at J; junction bases unmatched: 4. CDR3 length equals 15 residues. CDR1 is SEHNR, CDR2 FQNEAQ, per germline (reference sequence). Original processing methods: For nucleated cells, counts were estimated from reference gene primer amplification. Libraries were prepared by immunoSEQ multiplex PCR; TCRdb keeps only in-frame clonotypes and omits some of them. Clonal size and the V and J genes are those of that table, whereas D and trimming came from the DNA. This table holds 350,000 to 400,000 clones, approximately 90% found once.

V and J are TRBV7-9 and TRBJ2-1; 9 bases agree with TRBD1. The sequencing sample was made of PBMCs or T cells enriched from blood (not recorded which). The receptor comes from a woman between 35 and 50 years old who had been exposed to COVID-19. Written as DNA, the CDR3 is TGTGCCAGCAGCTTGGGACAGGGACTTTACAATGAGCAGTTCTTC. Protein product: CASSLGQGLYNEQFF.